Listed below are T cell receptor beta chains from one sample, sequenced in a study of blood T cell repertoires in COVID-19. Data came from immunoSEQ multiplex PCR; TCRdb stores just in-frame clones and leaves some out. Of approximately 150,000 clones listed, 65% to 85% were seen once; the top ten hold 11%. The material sequenced was peripheral blood. All receptors come from a man aged 70 or older with active or convalescent COVID-19. Both conserved end residues are part of each CDR3. A D gene is named only where the DNA matches it firmly. Size is stated for part of the rows, as once, few or many counts, or as a class when the clone is expanded.

V gene,D gene,clone size,J gene,CDR3 protein,CDR3 DNA
TRBV28,-,-,TRBJ2-1,CASSLSGGRPYNEQFF,TGTGCCAGTTCCCTTTCGGGCGGGCGCCCCTACAATGAGCAGTTCTTC
TRBV28,-,-,TRBJ1-1,CASSLRRVAGAEAFF,TGTGCCAGCAGTTTACGCAGGGTGGCTGGGGCTGAAGCTTTCTTT
TRBV6-2/TRBV6-3,TRBD1,-,TRBJ1-2,CASSRPTGTLNYGYTF,TGTGCCAGCAGTCGCCCGACAGGGACCCTTAACTATGGCTACACCTTC
TRBV7-9,-,few,TRBJ2-1,CASSLAGLKYNEQFF,TGTGCCAGCAGCTTGGCAGGGTTGAAGTACAATGAGCAGTTCTTC
TRBV27,TRBD1,-,TRBJ2-3,CASSMDRDRSSTDTQYF,TGTGCCAGCAGTATGGACAGGGATCGTTCTAGCACAGATACGCAGTATTTT
TRBV27,-,-,TRBJ1-4,CASSLGGAEKLFF,TGTGCCAGCAGTTTAGGGGGGGCGGAAAAACTGTTTTTT
TRBV5-4,TRBD1,-,TRBJ1-6,CASSNTGGRGSPLHF,TGTGCCAGCAGCAATACAGGGGGCCGCGGGTCACCCCTCCACTTT
TRBV9,-,once,TRBJ1-1,CASSTVAGRNTEAFF,TGTGCCAGCAGTACAGTGGCGGGACGGAACACTGAAGCTTTCTTT
TRBV10-2,TRBD1,-,TRBJ2-2,CASRAGTENTGELFF,TGCGCCAGCAGGGCCGGGACAGAGAACACCGGGGAGCTGTTTTTT
TRBV9,-,-,TRBJ2-1,CASRRGGTTSSYNEQFF,TGTGCCAGCAGAAGGGGGGGCACAACAAGCTCCTACAATGAGCAGTTCTTC
TRBV18,TRBD1,-,TRBJ1-1,CASSRTGKNTEAFF,TGTGCCAGCTCAAGGACAGGAAAGAACACTGAAGCTTTCTTT
TRBV6-1,-,-,TRBJ2-7,CASSEHSYEQYF,TGTGCCAGCAGTGAACACTCCTACGAGCAGTACTTC
TRBV11-2,TRBD1,-,TRBJ2-3,CASSLVTGGIDTQYF,TGTGCCAGCAGCTTAGTGACAGGGGGAATAGATACGCAGTATTTT
TRBV18,-,-,TRBJ1-1,CASSPNEGRYTEAFF,TGTGCCAGCTCACCCAATGAGGGGAGGTACACTGAAGCTTTCTTT
TRBV5-1,TRBD1,-,TRBJ2-1,CASSLPGGYEQFF,TGCGCCAGCAGCTTGCCAGGGGGCTATGAGCAGTTCTTC
TRBV9,-,few,TRBJ1-5,CASSDDSYNQPQHF,TGTGCCAGCAGCGATGACAGTTACAATCAGCCCCAGCATTTT
TRBV7-2,TRBD2,-,TRBJ2-2,CASSDSGLAGGATGELFF,TGTGCCAGCAGCGATTCGGGACTAGCGGGAGGGGCCACCGGGGAGCTGTTTTTT
TRBV24-1,TRBD1,-,TRBJ2-5,CATSDSRDRGRQETQYF,TGTGCCACCAGTGATTCTCGGGACAGGGGACGGCAAGAGACCCAGTACTTC
TRBV28,-,-,TRBJ1-6,CASSDWYSPLHF,TGTGCCAGCAGCGACTGGTATTCACCCCTCCACTTT
TRBV9,-,-,TRBJ1-2,CASSGAGSNYGYTF,TGTGCCAGCAGCGGGGCTGGGTCCAACTATGGCTACACCTTC
TRBV29-1,-,few,TRBJ1-2,CSVPLPYGYTF,TGCAGCGTCCCCCTTCCCTATGGCTACACCTTC
TRBV5-1,-,few,TRBJ1-1,CASSSGTLLNTEAFF,TGCGCCAGCAGCTCTGGGACACTTTTGAACACTGAAGCTTTCTTT
TRBV9,-,-,TRBJ2-6,CASSSRWGAGANVLTF,TGTGCCAGCAGCTCGCGGTGGGGGGCTGGGGCCAACGTCCTGACTTTC